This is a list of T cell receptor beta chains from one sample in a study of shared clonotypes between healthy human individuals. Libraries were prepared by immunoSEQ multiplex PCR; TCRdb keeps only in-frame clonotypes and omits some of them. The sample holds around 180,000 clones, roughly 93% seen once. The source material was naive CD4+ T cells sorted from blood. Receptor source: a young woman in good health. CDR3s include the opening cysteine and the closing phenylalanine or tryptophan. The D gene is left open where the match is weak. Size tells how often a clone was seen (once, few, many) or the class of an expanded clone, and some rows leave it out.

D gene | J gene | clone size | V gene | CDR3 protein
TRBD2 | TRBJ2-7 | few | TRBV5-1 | CASSLSGTSGYEQYF
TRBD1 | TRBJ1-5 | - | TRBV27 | CASSRTGGPQHF
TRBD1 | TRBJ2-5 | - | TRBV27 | CASTLLQGPVGAQYF
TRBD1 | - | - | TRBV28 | CASSYITGGYEQYF
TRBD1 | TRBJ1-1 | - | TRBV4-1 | CASSQTGVYTEAFF
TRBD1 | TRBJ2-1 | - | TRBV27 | CASRPMGQGHNEQFF
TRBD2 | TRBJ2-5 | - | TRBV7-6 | CASSTTSGMAETQYF
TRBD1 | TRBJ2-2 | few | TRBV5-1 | CASSFTGQGGTGELFF
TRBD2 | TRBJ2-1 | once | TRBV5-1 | CASSLVSGTSGREFF
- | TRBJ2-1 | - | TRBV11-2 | CASGERYTSYNEQFF
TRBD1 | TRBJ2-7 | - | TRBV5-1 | CASSNRQGGYEQYF
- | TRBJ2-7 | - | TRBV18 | CASSRDSKSYEQYF
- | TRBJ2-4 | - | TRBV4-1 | CASSQLRGAKNIQYF
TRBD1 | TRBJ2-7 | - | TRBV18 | CASSPPRDRYSTRQYF
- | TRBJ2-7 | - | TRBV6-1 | CASSLPGGGGDEQYF
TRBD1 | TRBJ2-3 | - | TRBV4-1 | CASSPIRGQSTDTQYF
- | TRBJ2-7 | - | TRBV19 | CASSLNQFSYEQYF
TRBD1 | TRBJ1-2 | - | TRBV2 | CASSARDRGQENYGYTF
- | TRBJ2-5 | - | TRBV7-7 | CASSLSRAQETQYF
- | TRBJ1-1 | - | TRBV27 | CASSKNTEAFF
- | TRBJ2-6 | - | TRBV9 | CASSVQSSGANVLTF
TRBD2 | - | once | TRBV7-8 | CASSLSSGTHEQYF
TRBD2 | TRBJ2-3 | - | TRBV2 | CASVGRTSGNTDTQYF
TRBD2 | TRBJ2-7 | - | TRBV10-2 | CASRGTSGRAGMYEQYF
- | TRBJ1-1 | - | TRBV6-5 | CASSGGVNTEAFF
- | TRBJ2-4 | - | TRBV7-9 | CASSLLEVDIQYF
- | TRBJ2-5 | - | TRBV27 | CASSTGRREQYF
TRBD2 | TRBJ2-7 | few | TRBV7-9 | CASSYTSGTYEQYF
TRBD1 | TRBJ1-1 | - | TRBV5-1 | CASSLGTGKTEAFF
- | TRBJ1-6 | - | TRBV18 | CASSPSRNSPLHF
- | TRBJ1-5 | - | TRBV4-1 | CASSQVVGQPQHF